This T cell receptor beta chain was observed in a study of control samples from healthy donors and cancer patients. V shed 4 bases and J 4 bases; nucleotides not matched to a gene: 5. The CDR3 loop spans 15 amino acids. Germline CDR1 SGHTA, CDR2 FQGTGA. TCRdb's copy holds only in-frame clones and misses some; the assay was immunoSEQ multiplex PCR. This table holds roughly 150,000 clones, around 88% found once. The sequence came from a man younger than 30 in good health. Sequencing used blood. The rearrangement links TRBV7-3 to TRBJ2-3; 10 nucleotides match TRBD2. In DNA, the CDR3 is TGTGCCAGCAGCTCAGGAGCGGGGGGGCCAGATACGCAGTATTTT. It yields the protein CASSSGAGGPDTQYF.